Sequencing of this TCR beta chain was carried out in a study of cytomegalovirus exposure and HLA in healthy donors. Study summary: Counted in an early data release were roughly 87 million unique TCRs from HLA-typed donors. Findings and limits, study-wide: An analysis that came later showed most CMV-associated TCR beta chains appearing HLA-restricted. Sequencing depth roughly uniform across donors was assumed in presence/absence analyses.

Points on this clone: The antigen is unknown.

The PCR made use of 60 Vbeta and 13 Jbeta primers. The assay was immunoSEQ multiplex PCR, and TCRdb's table has in-frame clones only and misses some. This table has 55,000 to 65,000 clones, more than 70% appearing once. This TCR was sampled from a man aged 25 to 45 in good health and CMV-seropositive. The sequencing input was PBMCs.

CDR3 bases: TGTGCCAGCGAACTCGCGCTAGGAAACACCATATATTTT. It is translated as CASELALGNTIYF. The rearrangement uses TRBV6-1 and TRBJ1-3; D gene unclear. Trimming removed 8 bases from V and 4 bases from J, with 12 bases in between. Germline V gives CDR1 MNHNS, CDR2 SASEGT. This CDR3 is built from 13 residues.